This T cell receptor beta chain was identified during a study of blood T cells in healthy people across ages. Germline values: CDR1 LGHNA, CDR2 YNFKEQ. The CDR3 consists of 17 residues. V was cut by 0 bases and J by 7 bases, with 16 bases left in between. Combining a sample-barcoded 5' primer with a J-beta primer mix, a second PCR ran for roughly 6 to 11 cycles. At least 3 million CDR3-containing paired-end reads were obtained per sample. TCRdb re-analysed the 5' RACE reads in MiXCR, keeping a single row per CDR3 protein. The table includes 550,000 to 600,000 distinct CDR3 sequences, around 50% detected once.

This receptor was taken from an elderly man in good health. Input material: blood. V gene TRBV4-2 combines with J gene TRBJ1-6, with D possibly TRBD1 on 6 matching bases. CDR3 region: CASSQDGGANRNSPLHF. The CDR3 DNA sequence: TGTGCCAGCAGCCAAGACGGGGGGGCGAACCGAAATTCACCCCTCCACTTT.